This TCR beta chain stems from a study of blood T cell repertoires in COVID-19. Study in general: Whether acute or convalescent, the COVID-19 samples came from the United States, Italy and Spain. The cDNA or gDNA used as material had been derived from T cells, B-cell-depleted T cells, or PBMCs.

Original data processing: Reference gene primer amplification gave nucleated cell count estimates. Data came from immunoSEQ multiplex PCR; TCRdb stores just in-frame clones and leaves some out. The D gene and trimming were derived from the DNA, and the V and J assignments and clone size from that table. The table records around 260,000 clones, approximately 82% of them present only once. Germline V CDR1 and CDR2: LGHDT, YNNKEL (reference sequence). The CDR3 extends over 13 amino acids. V gave up 2 bases and J gave up 5 bases, with 7 bases separating them. The chain carries TRBV3-1 (or the pseudogene TRBV3-2) and TRBJ2-1; a weak D match, TRBD2 (5 bases). The sequence was obtained from a man aged 60 to 75 who had recovered from COVID-19. The sequenced sample consisted of peripheral blood. The CDR3 sequence: CASSQSTNNEQFF. CDR3 DNA sequence: TGTGCCAGCAGCCAATCGACTAACAATGAGCAGTTCTTC.